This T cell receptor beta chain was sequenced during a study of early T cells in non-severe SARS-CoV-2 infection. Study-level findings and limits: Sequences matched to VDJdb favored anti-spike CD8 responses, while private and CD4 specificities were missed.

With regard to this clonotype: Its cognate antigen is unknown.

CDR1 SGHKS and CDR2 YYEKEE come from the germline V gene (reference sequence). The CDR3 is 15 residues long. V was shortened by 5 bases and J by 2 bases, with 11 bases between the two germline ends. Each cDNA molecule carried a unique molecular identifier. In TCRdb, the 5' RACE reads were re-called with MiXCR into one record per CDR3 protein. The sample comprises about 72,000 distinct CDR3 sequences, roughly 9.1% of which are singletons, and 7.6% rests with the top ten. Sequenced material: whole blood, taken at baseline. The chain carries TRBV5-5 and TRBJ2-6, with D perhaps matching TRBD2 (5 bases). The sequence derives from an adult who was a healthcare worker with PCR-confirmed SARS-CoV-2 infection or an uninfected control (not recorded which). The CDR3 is CASSPYGTGANVLTF. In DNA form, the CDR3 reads TGTGCCAGCAGTCCTTACGGGACTGGGGCCAACGTCCTGACTTTC.